The 19 T cell receptor beta chains below all came from one sample that was sequenced in a study of blood T cell repertoires in COVID-19. Method: immunoSEQ multiplex PCR; TCRdb's copy keeps in-frame clones and lacks some. The data contain a few hundred thousand clones, around nine tenths of them seen just once; the ten biggest clones take up just over 1%. The sample comprised PBMCs or T cells enriched from blood (not recorded which). Receptor source: a young woman who had been exposed to COVID-19.

This chain joins TRBV3-1 (or the pseudogene TRBV3-2) and TRBJ1-4, with 8 nucleotides matching TRBD1. Germline V gene data show CDR1 as LGHDT and CDR2 as YNNKEL (reference sequence). This CDR3 is built from 13 residues. The V and J ends lost 2 bases and 15 bases, in that order; junction bases with no gene match: 8. In nucleotides, the CDR3 is TGTGCCAGCAGCCAATCCGCCGGGACAGGCTTGTTTTTT. As protein: CASSQSAGTGLFF.

This chain joins TRBV18 and TRBJ2-1; possibly TRBD2 for D (5 bases). Trimming removed 2 bases from V and 0 bases from J, with 8 bases in between. CDR1 and CDR2 from the germline V gene are KGHSH and LQKENI. The CDR3 is 15 amino acids. The CDR3 DNA reads TGTGCCAGCTCACCATTGAGCGGCTCCTACAATGAGCAGTTCTTC. Its translation: CASSPLSGSYNEQFF.

The chain is built from TRBV24-1 and TRBJ1-4; perhaps TRBD1 as D (5 bases). CDR3 length equals 12 residues. Trimming took off 2 bases at V and 12 bases at J, with 9 bases between the two ends. Germline V gives CDR1 KGHDR, CDR2 SFDVKD. Written as DNA, the CDR3 is TGTGCCACCAGTGATTCAGGGAATGAACTGTTTTTT. Its translation is CATSDSGNELFF.

The CDR3 coding sequence is TGTGCCAGTAGTTACCGGAGGGCCTCCGGCGAGCAGTACTTC. Amino acid sequence: CASSYRRASGEQYF. This chain joins TRBV19 and TRBJ2-7; perhaps TRBD2 as D (6 bases). The CDR3 runs to 14 residues. CDR1 LNHDA and CDR2 SQIVND come from the germline V gene (reference sequence). The ends were cut back, 5 bases at V and 6 bases at J, with 17 bases in the middle.

The rearrangement joins TRBV5-1 to TRBJ2-5; D uncertain. V was clipped by 2 bases and J by 1 base, with 6 bases between them. The CDR3 loop spans 13 amino acids. CDR1 is SGHRS, CDR2 YFSETQ, per germline. The CDR3 DNA follows: TGCGCCAGCAGCTTATCAGGCCAAGAGACCCAGTACTTC. Translation gives CASSLSGQETQYF.

This clone was observed a few times. V and J are TRBV5-1 and TRBJ1-1, with D possibly matching TRBD1 (6 bases). Germline V lookup: CDR1 SGHRS, CDR2 YFSETQ. The CDR3 loop spans 14 amino acids. Trimming cost V 4 bases and J 6 bases, with 16 bases left between them. CDR3 loop: CASSPTTGFPEAFF. The CDR3 nucleotides read TGCGCCAGCAGCCCCACCACAGGGTTCCCTGAAGCTTTCTTT. The full variable domain, rest sourced from reference TRBV5-1 and TRBJ1-1, is KAGVTQTPRYLIKTRGQQVTLSCSPISGHRSVSWYQQTPGQGLQFLFEYFSETQRNKGNFPGRFSGRQFSNSRSEMNVSTLELGDSALYLCASSPTTGFPEAFFGQGTRLTVV.

The chain is built from TRBV7-9 and TRBJ2-1; D call uncertain. Trimming cost V 1 base and J 12 bases, with 7 bases left between them. The CDR3 is 11 amino acids. Germline V CDR1 and CDR2: SEHNR, FQNEAQ (reference sequence). The CDR3, as DNA: TGTGCCAGCAGCTTAGTGCAGGTGCAGTTCTTC. Amino acids: CASSLVQVQFF.

V usage is TRBV27 and J usage is TRBJ2-3; 12 nucleotides line up with TRBD2. V shed 5 bases and J 0 bases; nucleotides not matched to a gene: 6. The CDR3 is 17 residues long. Germline CDR1 MNHEY, CDR2 SMNVEV (reference sequence). The CDR3 is CASSRTSGTTSTDTQYF. The CDR3 nucleotides read TGTGCCAGCAGTCGGACTAGCGGGACAACTAGCACAGATACGCAGTATTTT.

This chain joins TRBV25-1 and TRBJ2-5, with a tentative D call TRBD1 (5 bases). CDR1 is MGHDK and CDR2 is SYGVNS in the germline V gene. This CDR3 has 14 amino acids. V lost 2 bases and J lost 7, with 14 bases in between. CDR3 sequence (DNA): TGTGCCAGCAGTGAAGAGACAGCCCTAGGGACCCAGTACTTC. It translates to CASSEETALGTQYF. The complete variable domain, with remaining parts taken from reference TRBV25-1 and TRBJ2-5, reads EADIYQTPRYLVIGTGKKITLECSQTMGHDKMYWYQQDPGMELHLIHYSYGVNSTEKGDLSSESTVSRIRTEHFPLTLESARPSHTSQYLCASSEETALGTQYFGPGTRLLVL.

The chain combines TRBV7-9 with TRBJ2-5, with a tentative D call TRBD2 (7 bases). The CDR3 sequence is 13 residues long. Trimming took 8 bases from V and 5 from J, leaving 15 bases between them. The germline V gene encodes CDR1 SEHNR and CDR2 FQNEAQ (reference sequence). CDR3 sequence (DNA): TGTGCCAGCGCCCGAGGGGGGGGCGAGACCCAGTACTTC. Protein sequence: CASARGGGETQYF.

This sequence joins TRBV24-1 and TRBJ1-5, with a possible D match to TRBD1 (5 bases). With 5 bases removed from V and 2 bases from J, the gap between germline ends came to 9 bases. Germline lookup yields CDR1 KGHDR and CDR2 SFDVKD. The CDR3 runs 14 residues. Here the CDR3 DNA reads TGTGCCACCAGTGCAGGGTATGGCAATCAGCCCCAGCATTTT. Amino acids: CATSAGYGNQPQHF.

The chain couples TRBV5-1 to TRBJ2-3, with 11 bases aligning to TRBD2. The ends lost 6 bases at V and 4 bases at J; junction bases unmatched: 13. CDR1 SGHRS and CDR2 YFSETQ come from the germline V gene. The CDR3 sequence is 17 residues long. The CDR3 region has the DNA TGCGCCAGCAAGGCGGGGGGACTAGCGGTAACTGCAGATACGCAGTATTTT. It is translated as CASKAGGLAVTADTQYF.

This chain joins TRBV10-1 and TRBJ2-5, with D maybe TRBD2 (6 bases). V dropped 2 bases and J dropped 1 base, with 11 bases sitting between them. Germline V CDR1 and CDR2: WNHNN, SYGVQD (reference sequence). This CDR3 region has 15 residues. Written as DNA, the CDR3 is TGCGCCAGCAGTGAGCACGGGGGAGCCCAAGAGACCCAGTACTTC. This codes for CASSEHGGAQETQYF.

This chain uses TRBV2 with TRBJ1-2; D ambiguous. The CDR3 sequence is 12 residues long. Germline CDR1 SNHLY, CDR2 FYNNEI. Trimming left V 1 base short and J 6 bases short, with 6 bases between. The CDR3 region has the DNA TGTGCCAGCAGTGAAGGGGCAGATGGCTACACCTTC. Translated: CASSEGADGYTF. Full variable domain (rest looked up from reference TRBV2 and TRBJ1-2): EPEVTQTPSHQVTQMGQEVILRCVPISNHLYFYWYRQILGQKVEFLVSFYNNEISEKSEIFDDQFSVERPDGSNFTLKIRSTKLEDSAMYFCASSEGADGYTFGSGTRLTVV.

The CDR3 nucleotides read TGTGCCTGGAACCTGGGGGAGGGTACTGAAGCTTTCTTT. Encoded protein: CAWNLGEGTEAFF. J is TRBJ1-1 and V is TRBV30; a possible D gene is TRBD1 (5 bases). This CDR3 comprises 13 residues. Germline CDR1 GTSNPN, CDR2 SVGIG (reference sequence). Trimming removed 4 bases at V and 5 bases at J, with 14 bases between.

The V call is TRBV19, the J call TRBJ2-3, with TRBD2 as a possible D gene (6 bases). Germline V CDR1 and CDR2: LNHDA, SQIVND (reference sequence). Trimming pared 3 bases from V and 3 bases from J, leaving 16 bases between. This CDR3 spans 16 amino acids. The CDR3 coding sequence is TGTGCCAGTAGTATTTCGGCCGGGAGTCCGACAGATACGCAGTATTTT. The encoded protein is CASSISAGSPTDTQYF.

In this sample, this clone turned up a few times. This chain joins TRBV30 and TRBJ2-7, with TRBD2 identical over 10 bases. J lost 1 base, V lost 0 bases, and 6 bases had no gene match. The germline CDR1 and CDR2 sequences are GTSNPN and SVGIG (reference sequence). The CDR3 totals 16 residues. CDR3 sequence reads: CAWSVASGSRSYEQYF. The CDR3 coding sequence is TGTGCCTGGAGTGTGGCTAGCGGGAGTAGGTCCTACGAGCAGTACTTC.

The chain combines TRBV27 with TRBJ2-5; 10 bases are shared with TRBD2. After removal of 4 bases from V and 5 bases from J, the junction contained 13 bases not matched to a gene. Germline CDR1 MNHEY, CDR2 SMNVEV (reference sequence). The CDR3 length is 17 residues. The CDR3 is CASSSRPGLAGEETQYF. CDR3 in DNA: TGTGCCAGCAGTTCCCGTCCCGGGCTAGCGGGAGAGGAGACCCAGTACTTC.

The gene calls are TRBV25-1 and TRBJ2-3, with D possibly TRBD2 on 6 matching bases. Germline V lookup: CDR1 MGHDK, CDR2 SYGVNS. The CDR3 totals 12 residues. V gave up 7 bases and J gave up 7 bases, with 12 bases separating them. CDR3 amino acids: CASTSEGNTQYF. CDR3 in DNA: TGTGCCAGCACCTCGGAGGGGAATACGCAGTATTTT.